This T cell receptor beta chain was captured in a study of OX40 agonist ivuxolimab in advanced cancers. Study in general: Patients' therapy was ivuxolimab, an antibody that acts as an agonist of OX40 (CD134). Overall study findings and caveats: CD8+ T cells were the subset that, on average, had more expanded clones than CD4+.

Comment on this clone: The antigen remains undetermined.

TCRdb's table, derived via immunoSEQ multiplex PCR, lists solely in-frame clones and lacks some. The sample includes around 46,000 clones, just over 85% seen only once; the top ten take roughly 54%. Germline CDR1 WSHSY, CDR2 SAAADI. This CDR3 region has 14 residues. Germline trimming cut 2 bases from V and 7 bases from J; bases unmatched to any gene: 2. The chain combines TRBV10-2 with TRBJ2-1; 10 bases are a match to TRBD2. Specimen: CD4+ or CD8+ T cells sorted from blood, collected in a trial of the OX40 agonist ivuxolimab. This receptor was obtained from an adult with an advanced solid tumor such as melanoma, head and neck, liver or kidney cancer. CDR3 loop: CASSEPGLANEQFF. CDR3 in DNA: TGCGCCAGCAGTGAGCCGGGACTAGCGAATGAGCAGTTCTTC.